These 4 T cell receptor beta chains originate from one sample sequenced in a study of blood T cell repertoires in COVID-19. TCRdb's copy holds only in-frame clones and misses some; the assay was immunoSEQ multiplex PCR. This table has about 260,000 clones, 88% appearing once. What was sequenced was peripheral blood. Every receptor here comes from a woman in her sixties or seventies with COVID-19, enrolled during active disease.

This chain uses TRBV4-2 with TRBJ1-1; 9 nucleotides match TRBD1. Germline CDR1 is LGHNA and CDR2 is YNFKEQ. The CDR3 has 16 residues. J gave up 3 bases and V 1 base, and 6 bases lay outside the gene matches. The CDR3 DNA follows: TGTGCCAGCAGCCAAGTTGACCGGGACAGGGACACTGAAGCTTTCTTT. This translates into CASSQVDRDRDTEAFF.

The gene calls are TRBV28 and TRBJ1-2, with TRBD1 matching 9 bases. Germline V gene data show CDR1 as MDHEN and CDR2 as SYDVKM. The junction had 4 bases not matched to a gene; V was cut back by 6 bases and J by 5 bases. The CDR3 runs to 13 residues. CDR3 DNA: TGTGCCAGCAGGAGGACAGGGGCATATGGCTACACCTTC. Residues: CASRRTGAYGYTF.

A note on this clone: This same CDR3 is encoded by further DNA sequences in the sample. The CDR3 DNA follows: TGTGCCACCAGCAGAGAGGGCGGGACAGGGGGGTACGAGCAGTACTTC. This gives the protein CATSREGGTGGYEQYF. This rearrangement joins TRBV15 to TRBJ2-7; TRBD1 aligns across 11 bases. The CDR3 consists of 16 residues. J was trimmed by 4 bases and V by 0 bases; bases with no gene match: 5. Germline CDR1 is LNHNV and CDR2 is YYDKDF (reference sequence).

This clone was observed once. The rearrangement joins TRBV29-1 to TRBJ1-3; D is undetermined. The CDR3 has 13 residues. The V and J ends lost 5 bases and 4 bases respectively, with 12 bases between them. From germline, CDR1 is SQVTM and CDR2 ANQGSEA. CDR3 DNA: TGCAGCGTTAGTCGGGGTACCGGAAACACCATATATTTT. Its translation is CSVSRGTGNTIYF. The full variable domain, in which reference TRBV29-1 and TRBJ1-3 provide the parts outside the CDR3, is SAVISQKPSRDICQRGTSLTIQCQVDSQVTMMFWYRQQPGQSLTLIATANQGSEATYESGFVIDKFPISRPNLTFSTLTVSNMSPEDSSIYLCSVSRGTGNTIYFGEGSWLTVV.